The 32 T cell receptor beta chains below come from one sample, sequenced in a study of blood T cell repertoires in COVID-19. TCRdb's copy holds only in-frame clones and misses some; the assay was immunoSEQ multiplex PCR. The table lists about 83,000 clones, about 87% of them singletons. The material sequenced was peripheral blood. Receptors originate from an elderly man with active or convalescent COVID-19.

The chain employs TRBV27 and TRBJ2-4; D may be TRBD2 (6 bases). The length of the CDR3 is 16 residues. Germline V lookup: CDR1 MNHEY, CDR2 SMNVEV (reference sequence). The V end was cut by 6 bases, the J end by 0 bases, with 15 bases between. The CDR3 DNA reads TGTGCCAGCAGGACAGCAGGGACTCTAGCCAAAAACATTCAGTACTTC. It yields the protein CASRTAGTLAKNIQYF.

This clone came up a few times. V and J are TRBV5-4 and TRBJ1-4, with 7 bases identical to TRBD1. The V and J ends lost 4 bases and 7 bases, in that order; junction bases with no gene match: 10. CDR1 is SGHNT, CDR2 YYREEE, per germline (reference sequence). This CDR3 is 15 amino acids long. The DNA of the CDR3 is TGTGCCAGCAGCCGAGGACAGGCGGAGAGTGAAAAACTGTTTTTT. Amino acid sequence: CASSRGQAESEKLFF. The complete variable domain, with remaining parts taken from reference TRBV5-4 and TRBJ1-4, reads ETGVTQSPTHLIKTRGQQVTLRCSSQSGHNTVSWYQQALGQGPQFIFQYYREEENGRGNFPPRFSGLQFPNYSSELNVNALELDDSALYLCASSRGQAESEKLFFGSGTQLSVL.

CDR3 coding DNA: TGTGCCAGCAGCCCAACGGGACTAGCGGGAACAGATACGCAGTATTTT. Translation: CASSPTGLAGTDTQYF. This chain uses TRBV7-2 with TRBJ2-3; 13 nucleotides align to TRBD2. The J segment lost 3 bases and the V segment lost 5 bases, leaving 5 bases of the junction unmatched. CDR1 and CDR2 from the germline V gene are SGHTA and FQGNSA. There are 16 residues in the CDR3. The variable domain in full, completed from reference TRBV7-2 and TRBJ2-3, reads GAGVSQSPSNKVTEKGKDVELRCDPISGHTALYWYRQSLGQGLEFLIYFQGNSAPDKSGLPSDRFSAERTGGSVSTLTIQRTQQEDSAVYLCASSPTGLAGTDTQYFGPGTRLTVL.

The rearrangement links TRBV29-1 to TRBJ1-6; 8 bases fit TRBD1. Unmatched junction bases numbered 6, after V lost 7 bases and J lost 7 bases. The germline V gene has CDR1 SQVTM and CDR2 ANQGSEA. This CDR3 contains 13 residues. In DNA form, the CDR3 reads TGCAGCGCTCGGACAGGGAGGAATTCACCCCTCCACTTT. It encodes CSARTGRNSPLHF.

This chain connects TRBV30 to TRBJ2-3, with 7 bases identical to TRBD1. The CDR3 extends over 13 amino acids. Germline V CDR1 and CDR2: GTSNPN, SVGIG (reference sequence). V shed 5 bases, J shed 4 bases, and the junction held 6 bases outside the gene matches. The CDR3 loop reads CAWCLTGADTQYF. The CDR3 bases are TGTGCCTGGTGCCTCACAGGGGCAGATACGCAGTATTTT.

This chain uses TRBV24-1 with TRBJ1-3; no firm D call. Trimming cost V 9 bases and J 13 bases, with 15 bases left between them. The length of the CDR3 is 11 residues. Looked up from germline, CDR1 is KGHDR and CDR2 is SFDVKD. CDR3 nucleotide sequence: TGTGCCACCCTACCCGGACTGTCTATATATTTT. It specifies CATLPGLSIYF.

In nucleotides, the CDR3 is TGCGCCAGCAGCTTGAGGGGCCCTGGAAACACCATATATTTT. Amino acid sequence: CASSLRGPGNTIYF. V usage is TRBV5-1 and J usage is TRBJ1-3, with D tentatively TRBD1 (5 bases). Germline lookup yields CDR1 SGHRS and CDR2 YFSETQ. Trimming shortened V by 1 base and J by 2 bases, and 7 bases separated the two germline ends. This CDR3 has 14 amino acids.

The chain couples TRBV18 to TRBJ1-6, with 7 bases lining up with TRBD1. The germline CDR1 and CDR2 sequences are KGHSH and LQKENI. The CDR3 covers 15 residues. V shed 4 bases and J 5 bases; nucleotides not matched to a gene: 5. In DNA, the CDR3 is TGTGCCAGCTCACGGGGGACAGCTAATAATTCACCCCTCCACTTT. Translating gives CASSRGTANNSPLHF.

The chain joins TRBV11-2 to TRBJ1-6, with D uncertain. The CDR3 is 12 amino acids. V was clipped by 5 bases and J by 10 bases, with 9 bases between them. From germline, CDR1 is SGHAT and CDR2 FQNNGV. CDR3 sequence reads: CASSVSYSPLHF. The CDR3 DNA sequence: TGTGCCAGCAGCGTCAGTTACTCACCCCTCCACTTT.

The chain links TRBV27 to TRBJ1-6; possibly TRBD1 for D (6 bases). The V end was cut by 9 bases, the J end by 0 bases, with 12 bases between. The CDR3 consists of 15 residues. Germline V gene lookup returns CDR1 MNHEY and CDR2 SMNVEV (reference sequence). DNA for the CDR3: TGTGCCAGGGGGGGGGCAAGCTCCTATAATTCACCCCTCCACTTT. It translates to CARGGASSYNSPLHF.

The chain has TRBV28 and TRBJ1-4, with 8 bases identical to TRBD1. V trimming: 5 bases; J trimming: 7 bases; junction bases outside the gene matches: 6. Per the germline V gene, CDR1 is MDHEN and CDR2 is SYDVKM. The CDR3 covers 14 residues. This CDR3 is CASSGGQGGEKLFF. The CDR3 bases are TGTGCCAGCAGTGGTGGACAGGGTGGTGAAAAACTGTTTTTT.

The genes are TRBV2 and TRBJ2-3, with 7 bases lining up with TRBD2. J was trimmed by 3 bases and V by 0 bases; bases with no gene match: 9. This CDR3 comprises 17 residues. The germline V gene has CDR1 SNHLY and CDR2 FYNNEI. The CDR3, as DNA: TGTGCCAGCAGTGAAGCGCTTCCAGCGGGATTGACAGATACGCAGTATTTT. Translated, it gives CASSEALPAGLTDTQYF.

DNA for the CDR3: TGTGCCAGCAGCCCACTTTATAGCGCCGGGGAGCTGTTTTTT. Residues: CASSPLYSAGELFF. The V call is TRBV2, the J call TRBJ2-2; D is possibly TRBD2 (5 bases). Trimming pared 6 bases from V and 6 bases from J, leaving 14 bases between. The CDR3 covers 14 residues. Germline CDR1 and CDR2: SNHLY and FYNNEI.

Comments on this clone: Different DNA sequences within this sample yield the same CDR3. V usage is TRBV6-5 and J usage is TRBJ1-6, with unresolved D. The CDR3 loop spans 13 amino acids. CDR1 and CDR2 from the germline V gene are MNHEY and SVGAGI. Trimming removed 8 bases from V and 1 base from J, with 6 bases in between. The CDR3 nucleotides are TGTGCCAGCCGGCGGTCCTATAATTCACCCCTCCACTTT. It translates to CASRRSYNSPLHF.

The rearrangement uses TRBV28 and TRBJ1-2, with TRBD1 as a possible D gene (6 bases). The CDR3 covers 13 residues. Per germline, CDR1 MDHEN and CDR2 SYDVKM. Deletions cut 10 bases from V and 4 bases from J, with 16 bases between. The CDR3, as DNA: TGTGCCACCACGACAGGAAATATCTATGGCTACACCTTC. Amino acids: CATTTGNIYGYTF.

This chain uses TRBV2 with TRBJ1-6, with TRBD1 matching over 11 bases. The CDR3 contains 16 residues. The J segment lost 9 bases and the V segment lost 5 bases, leaving 9 bases of the junction unmatched. Germline CDR1 is SNHLY and CDR2 is FYNNEI. Here the CDR3 reads CASSPESGTGGSPLHF. CDR3 nucleotide sequence: TGTGCCAGCAGTCCCGAATCCGGGACAGGGGGTTCACCCCTCCACTTT.

The chain links TRBV6-2 or TRBV6-3 to TRBJ1-1; possible D gene TRBD1, 6 bases. Per the germline V gene, CDR1 is MNHEY and CDR2 is SVGEGT. This CDR3 has 15 amino acids. Trimming took 4 bases from V and 5 from J, leaving 17 bases between them. The CDR3 sequence is CASSWDTLRMTEAFF. The CDR3 coding sequence is TGTGCCAGCAGTTGGGACACTTTAAGAATGACTGAAGCTTTCTTT.

The genes are TRBV6-2 or TRBV6-3 and TRBJ2-3; unclear D gene. This CDR3 comprises 12 residues. Germline V gene data show CDR1 as MNHEY and CDR2 as SVGEGT. Trimming took off 2 bases at V and 3 bases at J, with 3 bases between the two ends. The CDR3: CASSYPTDTQYF. In DNA form, the CDR3 reads TGTGCCAGCAGTTACCCAACAGATACGCAGTATTTT.

This clone was detected only once. The chain is built from TRBV7-2 and TRBJ2-4; 7 positions agree with TRBD1. Looked up from germline, CDR1 is SGHTA and CDR2 is FQGNSA. The CDR3 is 13 amino acids. V dropped 5 bases and J dropped 8; count of bases not matched to a gene: 6. CDR3 in amino acids: CASSTRQGYIQYF. Here the CDR3 DNA reads TGTGCCAGCAGCACCCGACAGGGATACATTCAGTACTTC.

The rearrangement uses TRBV7-9 and TRBJ1-6; 7 positions agree with TRBD1. In germline, CDR1 is SEHNR, CDR2 FQNEAQ (reference sequence). This CDR3 comprises 15 residues. V shed 1 base and J 7 bases; nucleotides not matched to a gene: 4. The chain's CDR3 is CASSLVGTANSPLHF. In DNA form, the CDR3 reads TGTGCCAGCAGCTTAGTAGGGACAGCGAATTCACCCCTCCACTTT.

The rearrangement links TRBV19 to TRBJ2-4, with 7 bases fitting TRBD1. Trimming cost V 8 bases and J 6 bases; bases outside gene matches: 7. Germline V lookup: CDR1 LNHDA, CDR2 SQIVND (reference sequence). The CDR3 covers 13 residues. CDR3 bases: TGTGCCAGTCGGCCCCCAGGGGGAAACATTCAGTACTTC. It encodes CASRPPGGNIQYF.

This chain connects TRBV5-1 to TRBJ1-4, with D possibly TRBD1 on 5 matching bases. This CDR3 is built from 16 residues. Germline V gene lookup returns CDR1 SGHRS and CDR2 YFSETQ. Deletions cut 0 bases from V and 4 bases from J, with 13 bases between. The DNA for the CDR3 is TGCGCCAGCAGCTTGGCCAACCAGGGTGGTAATGAAAAACTGTTTTTT. Encoded protein: CASSLANQGGNEKLFF.

The chain is built from TRBV7-3 and TRBJ2-3, with TRBD1 identical over 9 bases. Germline CDR1 SGHTA, CDR2 FQGTGA. V trimming: 1 base; J trimming: 1 base; junction bases outside the gene matches: 9. The CDR3 covers 18 residues. This chain's CDR3 is CASSLRRGTGIGTDTQYF. CDR3 sequence (DNA): TGTGCCAGCAGCTTAAGGAGGGGGACAGGGATTGGCACAGATACGCAGTATTTT.

The V gene is TRBV7-2, the J gene TRBJ1-6; D perhaps matches TRBD1 (6 bases). The germline V and J ends were trimmed by 6 bases and 0 bases, with 6 bases remaining between them. CDR1 SGHTA and CDR2 FQGNSA come from the germline V gene. The CDR3 is 14 residues long. The CDR3 coding sequence is TGTGCCAGCAGGGACAGCTCCTATAATTCACCCCTCCACTTT. This encodes CASRDSSYNSPLHF. Drawing the rest from reference TRBV7-2 and TRBJ1-6, the complete variable domain is GAGVSQSPSNKVTEKGKDVELRCDPISGHTALYWYRQSLGQGLEFLIYFQGNSAPDKSGLPSDRFSAERTGGSVSTLTIQRTQQEDSAVYLCASRDSSYNSPLHFGNGTRLTVT.

The CDR3 coding sequence is TGTGCCAGCAGCTTCCTCACGGGGGGCCCCGATACGCAGTATTTT. Its translation: CASSFLTGGPDTQYF. The chain recombines TRBV5-6 with TRBJ2-3, with D possibly being TRBD2 (7 bases). Trimming took off 2 bases at V and 6 bases at J, with 16 bases between the two ends. Germline-derived CDR1 and CDR2 are SGHDT and YYEEEE. The CDR3 loop spans 15 amino acids.

The J gene is TRBJ1-2, the V gene TRBV19; no reliable D call. The CDR3 totals 16 residues. V lost 7 bases and J 3 bases, leaving 21 bases between the germline ends. CDR1 is LNHDA, CDR2 SQIVND, per germline (reference sequence). Here the CDR3 DNA reads TGTGCCAGTACCTTTGGGCCAAACAAACTTGACTATGGCTACACCTTC. Translated: CASTFGPNKLDYGYTF. Looking up the rest from reference TRBV19 and TRBJ1-2 gives the full variable domain: DGGITQSPKYLFRKEGQNVTLSCEQNLNHDAMYWYRQDPGQGLRLIYYSQIVNDFQKGDIAEGYSVSREKKESFPLTVTSAQKNPTAFYLCASTFGPNKLDYGYTFGSGTRLTVV.

The V and J genes are TRBV27 and TRBJ2-7; 10 positions match TRBD1. The CDR3 totals 16 residues. After removal of 5 bases from V and 5 bases from J, the junction contained 12 bases not matched to a gene. Germline values: CDR1 MNHEY, CDR2 SMNVEV (reference sequence). The CDR3 bases are TGTGCCAGCAGTCCGGGACAGGGGAGAGTGTGGAACGAGCAGTACGTC. It specifies CASSPGQGRVWNEQYV.

The chain recombines TRBV28 with TRBJ1-2; D unresolved. The germline V gene has CDR1 MDHEN and CDR2 SYDVKM. This CDR3 is 12 amino acids long. The V end lost 6 bases, the J end lost 10 bases, and 15 bases lay between the germline ends. CDR3 loop: CASRETRGDYTF. CDR3 bases: TGTGCCAGCAGAGAAACGCGGGGAGACTACACCTTC.

The rearrangement links TRBV28 to TRBJ1-1; TRBD1 aligns across 9 bases. This CDR3 has 15 amino acids. V gave up 5 bases and J gave up 4 bases; unmatched junction bases: 8. Germline assignment: CDR1 MDHEN and CDR2 SYDVKM. In DNA form, the CDR3 reads TGTGCCAGCAGTCCCACCAGGACAGGGGTCACTGAAGCTTTCTTT. Translated, it gives CASSPTRTGVTEAFF.

The chain joins TRBV28 to TRBJ1-2; TRBD1 matches 9 bases. Losses at the gene ends were 8 bases for V and 8 bases for J; bases not matched to a gene: 9. This CDR3 has 13 residues. Germline CDR1 and CDR2: MDHEN and SYDVKM. CDR3 region: CASLQGQGSGYTF. The CDR3 bases are TGTGCCAGCCTCCAAGGACAGGGGAGCGGCTACACCTTC.

This clone was detected only once. V is TRBV24-1 and J is TRBJ2-5; D gene uncertain. The germline V gene encodes CDR1 KGHDR and CDR2 SFDVKD. V shed 4 bases and J shed 7 bases, with 12 bases lying between them. This CDR3 contains 13 residues. DNA for the CDR3: TGTGCCACCAGTGAGGAACCAGGTGGGACCCAGTACTTC. Translated, it gives CATSEEPGGTQYF.

The J gene is TRBJ1-5, the V gene TRBV2; no clear D. V was trimmed by 4 bases and J by 7 bases, leaving 17 bases between them. This CDR3 is 15 amino acids long. CDR1 and CDR2 (germline): SNHLY, FYNNEI. CDR3 residues: CASSAEVPGGQPQHF. The CDR3 DNA follows: TGTGCCAGCAGTGCGGAGGTACCGGGTGGGCAGCCCCAGCATTTT.